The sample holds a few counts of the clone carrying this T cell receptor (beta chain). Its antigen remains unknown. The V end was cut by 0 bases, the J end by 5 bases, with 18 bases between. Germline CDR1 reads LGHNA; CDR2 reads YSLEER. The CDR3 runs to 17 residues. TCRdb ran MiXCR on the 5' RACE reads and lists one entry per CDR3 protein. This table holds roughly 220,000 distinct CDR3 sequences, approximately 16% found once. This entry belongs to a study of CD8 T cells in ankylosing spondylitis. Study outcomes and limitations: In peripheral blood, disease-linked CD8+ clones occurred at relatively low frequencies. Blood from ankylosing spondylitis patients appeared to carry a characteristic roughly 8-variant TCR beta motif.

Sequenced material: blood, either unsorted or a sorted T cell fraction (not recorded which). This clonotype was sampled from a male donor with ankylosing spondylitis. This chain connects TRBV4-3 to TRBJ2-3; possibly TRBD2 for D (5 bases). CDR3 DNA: TGCGCCAGCAGCCAAGATCGGAATTACGGGGATAAAGATACGCAGTATTTT. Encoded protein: CASSQDRNYGDKDTQYF.